This TCR beta chain was captured in a study of shared clonotypes between healthy human individuals. TCRdb keeps only in-frame clones here, not all; method: immunoSEQ multiplex PCR. The sample includes approximately 2.1 million clones, 85% to 95% of them seen just once. The germline V gene encodes CDR1 MNHEY and CDR2 SVGAGI. V lost 4 bases, J lost 5 bases, and 8 bases lay in between. The CDR3 runs to 12 residues. Specimen: naive CD4+ T cells from PBMCs. Specified subset: CD45RA+ positively selected. This sequence originates from a man in his late teens or twenties in good health. Some clones in this sample may be carry-over from other donors' samples. The rearrangement links TRBV6-5 to TRBJ2-5; D is unclear. For the CDR3, the DNA is TGTGCCAGCAGTTTCGTTGGGGAGACCCAGTACTTC. The encoded protein is CASSFVGETQYF.